The clone carrying this T cell receptor (beta chain) was counted a single time. The source of the sample is a study of blood T cell repertoires in COVID-19. The ends were cut back, 0 bases at V and 0 bases at J, with 12 bases in the middle. The CDR3 loop spans 16 amino acids. Germline-derived CDR1 and CDR2 are SGHVS and FNYEAQ. Here immunoSEQ multiplex PCR was the method, and the copy in TCRdb shows in-frame clones only, minus some. Among 150,000 to 200,000 clones, about 83% were seen once, and the ten largest hold roughly 18%. The J gene is TRBJ2-7, the V gene TRBV7-6; D uncertain. The sequencing input was peripheral blood. This TCR was sampled from a person aged 70 to 79 with COVID-19, enrolled during active disease. For the CDR3, the DNA is TGTGCCAGCAGCTTAGCTTCAGACTTCTTCTCCTACGAGCAGTACTTC. This translates into CASSLASDFFSYEQYF.